A selection of T cell receptor beta chains follows, all from one sample in a study of T-cell reconstitution after alpha-beta-depleted transplantation in children. TCRdb analysed the PCR reads with MiXCR anew, one entry per CDR3 protein. The sample holds a few hundred thousand distinct CDR3 sequences, about a fifth seen once. Sequenced here: PBMCs from the stem cell graft donor, sampled from the stem cell graft. The receptors derive from a human donor who donated a stem cell graft to a child with acute myeloid leukemia. CDR3s include the opening cysteine and the closing phenylalanine or tryptophan. Fields, in order: D gene, J gene, V gene, clone size, CDR3 protein, CDR3 DNA. D genes are given only for firm matches. The size of a clone is reported for some rows only, either as once, few or many, or as a class for expanded clones.

D gene: -; J gene: TRBJ1-5; V gene: TRBV12-3/TRBV12-4; clone size: few; CDR3 protein: CASSFRFPGLDQPQHF; CDR3 DNA: TGTGCCAGCAGTTTTCGCTTCCCCGGGTTAGATCAGCCCCAGCATTTT
D gene: TRBD2; J gene: TRBJ2-1; V gene: TRBV29-1; clone size: -; CDR3 protein: CTVSSGAPGEQFF; CDR3 DNA: TGCACCGTCTCTAGCGGGGCCCCCGGTGAGCAGTTCTTC
D gene: -; J gene: TRBJ2-3; V gene: TRBV20-1; clone size: many; CDR3 protein: CSARGGNTQYF; CDR3 DNA: TGCAGTGCTAGGGGCGGAAATACGCAGTATTTT
D gene: TRBD2; J gene: TRBJ2-2; V gene: TRBV20-1; clone size: -; CDR3 protein: CSAKGTSGSITGELFF; CDR3 DNA: TGCAGTGCTAAAGGGACTAGCGGGAGTATCACCGGGGAGCTGTTTTTT
D gene: TRBD2; J gene: TRBJ2-1; V gene: TRBV20-1; clone size: few; CDR3 protein: CSAALAGGDYNEQFF; CDR3 DNA: TGCAGTGCCGCCCTTGCGGGAGGAGATTACAATGAGCAGTTCTTC
D gene: -; J gene: TRBJ1-6; V gene: TRBV12-3/TRBV12-4; clone size: -; CDR3 protein: CASANWGGNSPLHF; CDR3 DNA: TGTGCCAGCGCCAATTGGGGTGGCAATTCACCCCTCCACTTT
D gene: TRBD1; J gene: TRBJ2-2; V gene: TRBV5-1; clone size: few; CDR3 protein: CASRQQGAIITGELFF; CDR3 DNA: TGCGCCAGCAGGCAACAGGGGGCAATCATCACCGGGGAGCTGTTTTTT
D gene: TRBD1; J gene: TRBJ2-1; V gene: TRBV6-1; clone size: -; CDR3 protein: CASIGTGTFYNEQFF; CDR3 DNA: TGTGCCAGCATCGGGACAGGGACCTTCTACAATGAGCAGTTCTTC
D gene: -; J gene: TRBJ2-7; V gene: TRBV12-3/TRBV12-4; clone size: few; CDR3 protein: CASSFGGIYEQYF; CDR3 DNA: TGTGCCAGCAGTTTTGGCGGGATCTACGAGCAGTACTTC
D gene: TRBD2; J gene: TRBJ2-5; V gene: TRBV6-1; clone size: -; CDR3 protein: CASRPTSGRYQETQYF; CDR3 DNA: TGTGCCAGCAGACCAACTAGCGGGAGGTACCAAGAGACCCAGTACTTC
D gene: -; J gene: TRBJ2-7; V gene: TRBV15; clone size: -; CDR3 protein: CATSLPGRMIYEQYF; CDR3 DNA: TGTGCCACCAGCTTACCGGGACGGATGATTTACGAGCAGTACTTC
D gene: TRBD2; J gene: TRBJ2-1; V gene: TRBV27; clone size: -; CDR3 protein: CASRSGGKRGNEQFF; CDR3 DNA: TGTGCCAGCAGATCCGGGGGAAAGCGGGGCAATGAGCAGTTCTTC
D gene: TRBD1; J gene: TRBJ1-5; V gene: TRBV7-2; clone size: many; CDR3 protein: CASSYGAGGSHQPQHF; CDR3 DNA: TGTGCCAGCAGTTATGGGGCAGGGGGGTCCCATCAGCCCCAGCATTTT
D gene: -; J gene: TRBJ2-7; V gene: TRBV7-9; clone size: -; CDR3 protein: CASSLDGQFYEQYF; CDR3 DNA: TGTGCCAGCAGCTTAGACGGACAGTTCTACGAGCAGTACTTC
D gene: -; J gene: TRBJ2-6; V gene: TRBV7-2; clone size: once; CDR3 protein: CASSSTSGANVLTF; CDR3 DNA: TGTGCCAGCAGCTCGACCTCTGGGGCCAACGTCCTGACTTTC
D gene: -; J gene: TRBJ2-7; V gene: TRBV12-3/TRBV12-4; clone size: few; CDR3 protein: CASRTETYEQYF; CDR3 DNA: TGTGCCAGCAGGACTGAAACCTACGAGCAGTACTTC
D gene: TRBD2; J gene: TRBJ2-1; V gene: TRBV14; clone size: -; CDR3 protein: CASSLLTSGRSWFF; CDR3 DNA: TGTGCCAGCAGCCTGCTGACTAGCGGGAGAAGTTGGTTCTTC
D gene: TRBD2; J gene: TRBJ2-2; V gene: TRBV27; clone size: -; CDR3 protein: CASRGLGVDGELFF; CDR3 DNA: TGTGCCAGCAGGGGACTAGGGGTGGACGGGGAGCTGTTTTTT
D gene: TRBD2; J gene: TRBJ2-7; V gene: TRBV6-5; clone size: many; CDR3 protein: CASSYGTSGSYEQYF; CDR3 DNA: TGTGCCAGCAGTTACGGCACTAGCGGCTCCTACGAGCAGTACTTC
D gene: -; J gene: TRBJ2-7; V gene: TRBV11-2; clone size: -; CDR3 protein: CASSFTQHTSYEQYF; CDR3 DNA: TGTGCCAGCAGCTTCACCCAACATACATCCTACGAGCAGTACTTC
D gene: TRBD1; J gene: TRBJ2-3; V gene: TRBV20-1; clone size: few; CDR3 protein: CCVPDRVRSSTDTQYF; CDR3 DNA: TGCTGTGTCCCTGACAGGGTACGATCTAGCACAGATACGCAGTATTTT
D gene: -; J gene: TRBJ2-1; V gene: TRBV15; clone size: once; CDR3 protein: CATSRAGSSYNEQFF; CDR3 DNA: TGTGCCACCAGCAGAGCCGGGAGCTCCTACAATGAGCAGTTCTTC
D gene: -; J gene: TRBJ2-2; V gene: TRBV3-1; clone size: -; CDR3 protein: CASSQGTWGTGELFF; CDR3 DNA: TGTGCCAGCAGCCAAGGGACTTGGGGTACCGGGGAGCTGTTTTTT
D gene: TRBD2; J gene: TRBJ2-1; V gene: TRBV9; clone size: -; CDR3 protein: CASSEPGTSWGHEQFF; CDR3 DNA: TGTGCCAGCAGCGAGCCTGGGACTAGCTGGGGACATGAGCAGTTCTTC
D gene: TRBD2; J gene: TRBJ2-5; V gene: TRBV28; clone size: -; CDR3 protein: CASSPFRTSGQETQYF; CDR3 DNA: TGTGCCAGCAGCCCCTTCAGGACTAGCGGTCAAGAGACCCAGTACTTC
D gene: TRBD2; J gene: TRBJ2-1; V gene: TRBV29-1; clone size: many; CDR3 protein: CSVEEPGLGTYEQFF; CDR3 DNA: TGCAGCGTTGAAGAACCGGGACTAGGAACGTATGAGCAGTTCTTC
D gene: -; J gene: TRBJ2-1; V gene: TRBV12-3/TRBV12-4; clone size: -; CDR3 protein: CASSQEIHPYNEQFF; CDR3 DNA: TGTGCCAGCAGCCAGGAAATTCACCCCTACAATGAGCAGTTCTTC
D gene: -; J gene: TRBJ2-1; V gene: TRBV5-4; clone size: once; CDR3 protein: CASSLGLSGRYNEQFF; CDR3 DNA: TGTGCCAGCAGCTTGGGCTTAAGCGGGCGCTACAATGAGCAGTTCTTC
D gene: TRBD1; J gene: TRBJ2-3; V gene: TRBV29-1; clone size: many; CDR3 protein: CSVPPDRLTDTQYF; CDR3 DNA: TGCAGCGTACCCCCGGACAGGCTTACAGATACGCAGTATTTT
D gene: -; J gene: TRBJ2-1; V gene: TRBV19; clone size: -; CDR3 protein: CASSSGVHEQFF; CDR3 DNA: TGTGCCAGTAGCTCAGGGGTCCATGAGCAGTTCTTC
D gene: -; J gene: TRBJ1-1; V gene: TRBV6-5; clone size: many; CDR3 protein: CASSYLRLTEAFF; CDR3 DNA: TGTGCCAGCAGTTACTTGCGCCTCACTGAAGCTTTCTTT
D gene: TRBD2; J gene: TRBJ2-6; V gene: TRBV28; clone size: -; CDR3 protein: CASGTTLRSGANVLTF; CDR3 DNA: TGTGCCAGCGGGACTACCCTTCGCTCTGGGGCCAACGTCCTGACTTTC
D gene: TRBD2; J gene: TRBJ2-7; V gene: TRBV28; clone size: -; CDR3 protein: CASSLWGTSGTVSIEQYF; CDR3 DNA: TGTGCCAGCAGTTTATGGGGGACTAGCGGGACGGTTTCTATCGAGCAGTACTTC
D gene: TRBD2; J gene: TRBJ2-2; V gene: TRBV12-3/TRBV12-4; clone size: few; CDR3 protein: CASSLSGGSGELFF; CDR3 DNA: TGTGCCAGCAGTTTATCGGGGGGTTCCGGGGAGCTGTTTTTT
D gene: -; J gene: TRBJ2-7; V gene: TRBV15; clone size: -; CDR3 protein: CATSIRTTYEQYF; CDR3 DNA: TGTGCCACCAGCATACGGACAACCTACGAGCAGTACTTC
D gene: -; J gene: TRBJ1-1; V gene: TRBV6-1; clone size: many; CDR3 protein: CASSLYRVNTEAFF; CDR3 DNA: TGTGCCAGCAGTCTATACAGGGTGAACACTGAAGCTTTCTTT
D gene: -; J gene: TRBJ2-2; V gene: TRBV7-6; clone size: few; CDR3 protein: CASSLGSGNTGELFF; CDR3 DNA: TGTGCCAGCAGCTTAGGTAGCGGGAACACCGGGGAGCTGTTTTTT
D gene: TRBD1; J gene: TRBJ2-3; V gene: TRBV29-1; clone size: -; CDR3 protein: CSVGQGTTTDTQYF; CDR3 DNA: TGCAGCGTTGGACAGGGGACGACCACAGATACGCAGTATTTT
D gene: -; J gene: TRBJ1-1; V gene: TRBV7-3; clone size: few; CDR3 protein: CASSLGDNTEAFF; CDR3 DNA: TGTGCCAGCAGCTTAGGGGATAACACTGAAGCTTTCTTT
D gene: -; J gene: TRBJ2-3; V gene: TRBV5-6; clone size: few; CDR3 protein: CASSKQGPSDTQYF; CDR3 DNA: TGTGCCAGCAGCAAACAGGGACCTTCAGATACGCAGTATTTT
D gene: -; J gene: TRBJ1-5; V gene: TRBV6-6; clone size: few; CDR3 protein: CASSRQEGQPQHF; CDR3 DNA: TGTGCCAGCAGCCGACAGGAGGGGCAGCCCCAGCATTTT
D gene: TRBD2; J gene: TRBJ2-1; V gene: TRBV24-1; clone size: few; CDR3 protein: CATSDFLAGGDEQFF; CDR3 DNA: TGTGCCACCAGTGATTTCCTAGCGGGAGGTGATGAGCAGTTCTTC
D gene: TRBD1; J gene: TRBJ2-7; V gene: TRBV2; clone size: few; CDR3 protein: CASRAGTGVKEQYF; CDR3 DNA: TGTGCCAGCAGGGCCGGGACAGGGGTGAAAGAGCAGTACTTC
D gene: TRBD1; J gene: TRBJ2-7; V gene: TRBV18; clone size: few; CDR3 protein: CASSPGTGTTYEQYF; CDR3 DNA: TGTGCCAGCTCGCCCGGGACAGGGACAACCTACGAGCAGTACTTC
D gene: -; J gene: TRBJ2-1; V gene: TRBV5-1; clone size: -; CDR3 protein: CASSLIPGVDNEQFF; CDR3 DNA: TGCGCCAGCAGCTTGATCCCGGGAGTAGACAATGAGCAGTTCTTC
D gene: TRBD2; J gene: TRBJ2-1; V gene: TRBV5-1; clone size: few; CDR3 protein: CASSLGGTSGRSNEQFF; CDR3 DNA: TGCGCCAGCAGCTTGGGAGGGACTAGCGGGAGGTCGAATGAGCAGTTCTTC
D gene: TRBD1; J gene: TRBJ2-1; V gene: TRBV2; clone size: -; CDR3 protein: CASSADRGQFF; CDR3 DNA: TGTGCCAGCAGTGCGGACAGGGGTCAGTTCTTC
D gene: TRBD1; J gene: TRBJ2-7; V gene: TRBV27; clone size: -; CDR3 protein: CASSFFSGLPGGDTDYEQYF; CDR3 DNA: TGTGCCAGCAGTTTTTTTTCCGGTCTCCCAGGGGGCGATACAGACTACGAGCAGTACTTC
D gene: TRBD1; J gene: TRBJ1-5; V gene: TRBV12-3/TRBV12-4; clone size: -; CDR3 protein: CASSLRDRNQPQHF; CDR3 DNA: TGTGCCAGCAGTTTAAGGGACAGGAATCAGCCCCAGCATTTT
D gene: -; J gene: TRBJ2-1; V gene: TRBV30; clone size: -; CDR3 protein: CAWSGRGKQFF; CDR3 DNA: TGTGCCTGGAGTGGAAGGGGAAAGCAGTTCTTC
D gene: -; J gene: TRBJ2-3; V gene: TRBV20-1; clone size: few; CDR3 protein: CSAWGQLGTDTQYF; CDR3 DNA: TGCAGTGCGTGGGGACAATTAGGAACAGATACGCAGTATTTT
D gene: -; J gene: TRBJ2-7; V gene: TRBV29-1; clone size: many; CDR3 protein: CSVGGTPYEQYF; CDR3 DNA: TGCAGCGTTGGAGGGACTCCCTACGAGCAGTACTTC
D gene: -; J gene: TRBJ2-3; V gene: TRBV29-1; clone size: few; CDR3 protein: CSVDPGSREGHYF; CDR3 DNA: TGCAGCGTTGACCCCGGGAGCAGAGAGGGTCATTATTTT
D gene: TRBD2; J gene: TRBJ2-1; V gene: TRBV7-2; clone size: once; CDR3 protein: CASSSRGGSFYNEQFF; CDR3 DNA: TGTGCCAGCAGCTCGAGGGGCGGGAGCTTTTACAATGAGCAGTTCTTC
D gene: -; J gene: TRBJ2-3; V gene: TRBV20-1; clone size: -; CDR3 protein: CSASGGSDTDTQYF; CDR3 DNA: TGCAGTGCTAGTGGGGGTTCTGACACAGATACGCAGTATTTT
D gene: TRBD1; J gene: TRBJ2-1; V gene: TRBV12-3/TRBV12-4; clone size: -; CDR3 protein: CASSFPGTENNEQFF; CDR3 DNA: TGTGCCAGCAGTTTCCCCGGGACAGAGAACAATGAGCAGTTCTTC
D gene: -; J gene: TRBJ2-5; V gene: TRBV15; clone size: -; CDR3 protein: CATSSPTGKETQYF; CDR3 DNA: TGTGCCACCAGCTCCCCCACAGGGAAAGAGACCCAGTACTTC